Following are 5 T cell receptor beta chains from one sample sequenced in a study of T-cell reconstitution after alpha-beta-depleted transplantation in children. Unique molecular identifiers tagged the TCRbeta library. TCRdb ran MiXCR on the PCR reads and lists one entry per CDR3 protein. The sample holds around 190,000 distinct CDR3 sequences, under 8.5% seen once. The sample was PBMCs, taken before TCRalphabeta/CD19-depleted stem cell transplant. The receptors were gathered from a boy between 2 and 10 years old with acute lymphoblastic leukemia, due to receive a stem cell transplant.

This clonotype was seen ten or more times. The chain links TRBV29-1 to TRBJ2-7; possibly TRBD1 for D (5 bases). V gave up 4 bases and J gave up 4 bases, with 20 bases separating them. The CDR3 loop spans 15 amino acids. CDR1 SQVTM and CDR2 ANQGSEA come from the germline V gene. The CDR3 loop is CSVVDVGQDVYEQYF. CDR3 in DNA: TGCAGCGTTGTTGACGTCGGACAAGACGTGTACGAGCAGTACTTC.

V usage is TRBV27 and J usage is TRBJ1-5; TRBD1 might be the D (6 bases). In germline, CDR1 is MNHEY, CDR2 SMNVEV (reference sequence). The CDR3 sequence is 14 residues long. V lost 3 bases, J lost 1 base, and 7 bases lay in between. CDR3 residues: CASSFRGSNQPQHF. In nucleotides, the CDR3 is TGTGCCAGCAGTTTCAGGGGCAGCAATCAGCCCCAGCATTTT.

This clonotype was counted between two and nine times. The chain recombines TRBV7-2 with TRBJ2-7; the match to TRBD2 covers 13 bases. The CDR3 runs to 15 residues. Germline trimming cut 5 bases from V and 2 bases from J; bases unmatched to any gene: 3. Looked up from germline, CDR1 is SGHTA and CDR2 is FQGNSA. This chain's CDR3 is CASSPLAGGPYEQYF. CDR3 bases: TGTGCCAGCAGCCCACTAGCGGGGGGGCCCTACGAGCAGTACTTC.

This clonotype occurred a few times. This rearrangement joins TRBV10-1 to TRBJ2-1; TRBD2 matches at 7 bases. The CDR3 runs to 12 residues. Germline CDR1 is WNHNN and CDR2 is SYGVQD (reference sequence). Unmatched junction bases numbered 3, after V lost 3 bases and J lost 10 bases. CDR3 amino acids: CASSDPGGEQFF. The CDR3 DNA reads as TGCGCCAGCAGTGACCCGGGGGGAGAGCAGTTCTTC.

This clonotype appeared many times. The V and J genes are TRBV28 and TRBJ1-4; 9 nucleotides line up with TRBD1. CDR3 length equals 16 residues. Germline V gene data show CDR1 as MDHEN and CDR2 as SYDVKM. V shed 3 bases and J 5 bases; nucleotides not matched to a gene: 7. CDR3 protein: CASSFGPGQGNEKLFF. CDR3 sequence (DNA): TGTGCCAGCAGTTTTGGGCCGGGACAGGGAAATGAAAAACTGTTTTTT.